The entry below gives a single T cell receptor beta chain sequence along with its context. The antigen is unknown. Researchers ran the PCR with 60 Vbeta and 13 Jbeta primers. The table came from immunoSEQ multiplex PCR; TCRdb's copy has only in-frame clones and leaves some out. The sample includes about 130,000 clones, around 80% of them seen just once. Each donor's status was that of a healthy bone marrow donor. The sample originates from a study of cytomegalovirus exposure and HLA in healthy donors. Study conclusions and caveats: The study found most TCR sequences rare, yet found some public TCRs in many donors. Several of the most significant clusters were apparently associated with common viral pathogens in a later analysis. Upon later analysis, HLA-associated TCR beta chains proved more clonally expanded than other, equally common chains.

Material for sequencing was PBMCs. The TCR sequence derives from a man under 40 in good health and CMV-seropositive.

CDR3 protein: CASSAPGQGNQPQHF. The CDR3, as DNA: TGTGCCAGCAGCGCCCCGGGACAGGGGAATCAGCCCCAGCATTTT. The genes are TRBV7-8 and TRBJ1-5, with 10 bases lining up with TRBD1. The CDR3 runs to 15 residues. V was clipped by 5 bases and J by 4 bases; unmatched bases: 5. Looked up from germline, CDR1 is SGHVS and CDR2 is FQNEAQ.